The 20 T cell receptor beta chains given below trace back to one sample, sequenced in a study of cytomegalovirus exposure and HLA in healthy donors. Primers included in the PCR were 60 Vbeta and 13 Jbeta primers. Profiling relied on immunoSEQ multiplex PCR, and the TCRdb table lists in-frame clones only, not all of them. The sample has about 180,000 clones; around 80% are singletons. The specimen was PBMCs. The receptors shown here come from a woman aged 30 to 39 in good health and CMV-seropositive.

This chain connects TRBV12-5 to TRBJ2-7; D gene unclear. The germline CDR1 and CDR2 sequences are LGHNT and FRNRAP. This CDR3 comprises 13 residues. Trimming removed 3 bases at V and 5 bases at J, with 11 bases between. Here the CDR3 DNA reads TGTGCTAGTGGTTTTTTGGTTCGGGACGAGCAGTACTTC. It is translated as CASGFLVRDEQYF.

This clone came up a few times. The chain has TRBV30 and TRBJ1-2; no reliable D call. The germline V gene encodes CDR1 GTSNPN and CDR2 SVGIG (reference sequence). Between the trimmed V and J ends, which lost 3 bases and 5 bases, there was a span of 22 bases. The CDR3 has 16 amino acids. CDR3 residues: CAWSVTARRPLYGYTF. CDR3 DNA: TGTGCCTGGAGCGTAACCGCGAGGAGGCCCCTTTATGGCTACACCTTC.

The chain couples TRBV6-5 to TRBJ2-3; D remains unclear. The length of the CDR3 is 14 residues. Germline V gene sequence: CDR1 MNHEY, CDR2 SVGAGI. The germline V and J ends were trimmed by 5 bases and 5 bases, with 14 bases remaining between them. The CDR3 here is CASSQRMAEDTQYF. DNA for the CDR3: TGTGCCAGCAGTCAACGTATGGCCGAAGATACGCAGTATTTT.

The rearrangement links TRBV5-4 to TRBJ2-1; TRBD2 matches at 11 bases. Germline V gene sequence: CDR1 SGHNT, CDR2 YYREEE (reference sequence). V dropped 4 bases and J dropped 9; count of bases not matched to a gene: 9. The CDR3 has 15 residues. This chain's CDR3 is CASSPPLAGVGEQFF. DNA for the CDR3: TGTGCCAGCAGCCCCCCACTAGCGGGAGTGGGTGAGCAGTTCTTC. Complete variable domain (other parts from reference TRBV5-4 and TRBJ2-1): ETGVTQSPTHLIKTRGQQVTLRCSSQSGHNTVSWYQQALGQGPQFIFQYYREEENGRGNFPPRFSGLQFPNYSSELNVNALELDDSALYLCASSPPLAGVGEQFFGPGTRLTVL.

This rearrangement joins TRBV4-1 to TRBJ2-7; D may be TRBD2 (5 bases). Germline-derived CDR1 and CDR2 are MGHRA and YSYEKL. This CDR3 is 15 amino acids long. Trimming removed 4 bases at V and 5 bases at J, with 18 bases between. CDR3 amino acids: CASSPPTSGNNEQYF. The CDR3 coding sequence is TGCGCCAGCAGCCCCCCAACTAGTGGGAACAACGAGCAGTACTTC.

Only a few counts were recorded for this clone. The J gene is TRBJ2-5, the V gene TRBV7-8, with D tentatively TRBD2 (5 bases). CDR1 is SGHVS, CDR2 FQNEAQ, per germline. The V end lost 1 base, the J end lost 2 bases, and 8 bases lay between the germline ends. The CDR3 is made up of 14 amino acids. CDR3 amino acids: CASSLVGVQETQYF. In DNA form, the CDR3 reads TGTGCCAGCAGCTTAGTCGGGGTACAAGAGACCCAGTACTTC.

This clone was counted a single time. V gene TRBV6-5 combines with J gene TRBJ2-3; TRBD2 agrees at 10 bases. The J segment lost 11 bases and the V segment lost 0 bases, leaving 2 bases of the junction unmatched. This CDR3 region has 13 residues. CDR1 is MNHEY and CDR2 is SVGAGI in the germline V gene. The CDR3: CASSYSGLAEQYF. In DNA, the CDR3 is TGTGCCAGCAGTTACTCTGGACTAGCGGAGCAGTATTTT.

The chain carries TRBV7-9 and TRBJ1-1; D not certain. The CDR3 contains 14 residues. Germline loops: CDR1 SEHNR, CDR2 FQNEAQ (reference sequence). The V gene lost 1 base and the J gene lost 4 bases, with 10 bases spanning the gap. CDR3 protein: CASSLENQSTEAFF. CDR3 nucleotides: TGTGCCAGCAGCTTAGAGAATCAGTCCACTGAAGCTTTCTTT.

The chain carries TRBV7-3 and TRBJ1-1, with unresolved D. V dropped 5 bases and J dropped 1 base, with 8 bases sitting between them. CDR3 length equals 13 residues. Germline values: CDR1 SGHTA, CDR2 FQGTGA. CDR3 protein: CASSPQWNTEAFF. CDR3 coding DNA: TGTGCCAGCAGCCCCCAGTGGAACACTGAAGCTTTCTTT. Full variable domain (outside the CDR3, taken from reference TRBV7-3 and TRBJ1-1): GAGVSQTPSNKVTEKGKYVELRCDPISGHTALYWYRQSLGQGPEFLIYFQGTGAADDSGLPNDRFFAVRPEGSVSTLKIQRTERGDSAVYLCASSPQWNTEAFFGQGTRLTVV.

V gene TRBV2 combines with J gene TRBJ1-1, with D possibly being TRBD1 (5 bases). The CDR3 has 15 residues. The germline gives CDR1 SNHLY, CDR2 FYNNEI. Trimming left V 2 bases short and J 1 base short, with 11 bases between. The CDR3 DNA reads as TGTGCCAGCAGTGAAAACTTAGGGGAGAACACTGAAGCTTTCTTT. Amino acids: CASSENLGENTEAFF. The complete variable domain, with remaining parts taken from reference TRBV2 and TRBJ1-1, reads EPEVTQTPSHQVTQMGQEVILRCVPISNHLYFYWYRQILGQKVEFLVSFYNNEISEKSEIFDDQFSVERPDGSNFTLKIRSTKLEDSAMYFCASSENLGENTEAFFGQGTRLTVV.

This clone was observed a handful of times. J is TRBJ2-2 and V is TRBV11-2; TRBD2 might be the D (7 bases). Germline V gene lookup returns CDR1 SGHAT and CDR2 FQNNGV. The V and J ends lost 5 bases and 3 bases respectively, with 16 bases between them. This CDR3 spans 16 amino acids. The CDR3 DNA is TGTGCCAGCAGCACCGTCGGGGGGCGTGACACCGGGGAGCTGTTTTTT. It yields the protein CASSTVGGRDTGELFF.

This clone was seen once. Here the CDR3 reads CASGGQDSYEQYF. In DNA form, the CDR3 reads TGTGCCAGCGGTGGACAGGATTCCTACGAGCAGTACTTC. This rearrangement joins TRBV6-1 to TRBJ2-7; TRBD1 matches 7 bases. The CDR3 is made up of 13 amino acids. CDR1 and CDR2 (germline): MNHNS, SASEGT. V shed 8 bases, J shed 1 base, and the junction held 5 bases outside the gene matches.

The chain recombines TRBV6-5 with TRBJ2-1, with 7 bases identical to TRBD2. From germline, CDR1 is MNHEY and CDR2 SVGAGI. The CDR3 loop spans 15 amino acids. Losses at the gene ends were 6 bases for V and 5 bases for J; bases not matched to a gene: 10. The chain's CDR3 is CASRFGRWGNNEQFF. The CDR3 region has the DNA TGTGCCAGCAGGTTCGGGAGGTGGGGGAACAATGAGCAGTTCTTC.

This rearrangement joins TRBV5-5 to TRBJ1-1; D unresolved. The germline V gene has CDR1 SGHKS and CDR2 YYEKEE (reference sequence). Trimming left V 0 bases short and J 1 base short, with 7 bases between. This CDR3 spans 14 amino acids. The CDR3 sequence is CASSLGETNTEAFF. In nucleotides, the CDR3 is TGTGCCAGCAGCTTGGGAGAAACGAACACTGAAGCTTTCTTT.

The V call is TRBV28, the J call TRBJ1-1, with TRBD1 as a possible D gene (6 bases). This CDR3 has 13 amino acids. V dropped 6 bases and J dropped 7 bases, with 15 bases sitting between them. Germline V lookup: CDR1 MDHEN, CDR2 SYDVKM. Here the CDR3 reads CASSFPTGLEAFF. The CDR3 nucleotides are TGTGCCAGCAGCTTCCCAACAGGGCTTGAAGCTTTCTTT.

The J gene is TRBJ2-4, the V gene TRBV29-1; D is perhaps TRBD2 (5 bases). The CDR3 totals 11 residues. Germline V gives CDR1 SQVTM, CDR2 ANQGSEA. The CDR3 bases are TGCCCCCGGGAAGCCAAAAACATTCAGTACTTC. Protein: CPREAKNIQYF.

The chain is built from TRBV2 and TRBJ2-7; D possibly uses TRBD1 or TRBD2 (6 bases each). This CDR3 spans 14 amino acids. CDR1 is SNHLY, CDR2 FYNNEI, per germline. V was shortened by 8 bases and J by 3 bases, with 17 bases between the two germline ends. The DNA of the CDR3 is TGTGCCAGCGGGGAAGGGGGGCGAGTCTACGAGCAGTACTTC. Protein: CASGEGGRVYEQYF.

This chain connects TRBV11-3 to TRBJ2-3; 7 bases agree with TRBD1. This CDR3 is built from 15 residues. With V trimmed by 5 bases and J by 0 bases, 5 bases remained unmatched. The V gene's germline CDR1 is SGHNT and CDR2 YENEEA. The CDR3 loop reads CASSRQGTSTDTQYF. The CDR3 nucleotides are TGTGCCAGCAGCCGACAGGGAACTAGCACAGATACGCAGTATTTT. The full variable domain, completed using reference TRBV11-3 and TRBJ2-3, is EAGVVQSPRYKIIEKKQPVAFWCNPISGHNTLYWYLQNLGQGPELLIRYENEEAVDDSQLPKDRFSAERLKGVDSTLKIQPAELGDSAVYLCASSRQGTSTDTQYFGPGTRLTVL.

The CDR3 spells CASSRRTSGTSYNEQFF. The CDR3 DNA reads as TGTGCCAGCAGCAGACGGACTAGCGGGACCTCCTACAATGAGCAGTTCTTC. The rearrangement links TRBV5-6 to TRBJ2-1; TRBD2 matches at 12 bases. Losses at the gene ends were 4 bases for V and 0 bases for J; bases not matched to a gene: 5. CDR1 is SGHDT, CDR2 YYEEEE, per germline. The CDR3 runs to 17 residues. The variable domain in full, with the rest retrieved from reference TRBV5-6 and TRBJ2-1, is DAGVTQSPTHLIKTRGQQVTLRCSPKSGHDTVSWYQQALGQGPQFIFQYYEEEERQRGNFPDRFSGHQFPNYSSELNVNALLLGDSALYLCASSRRTSGTSYNEQFFGPGTRLTVL.

V is TRBV15 and J is TRBJ2-1; D is ambiguous. Germline assignment: CDR1 LNHNV and CDR2 YYDKDF (reference sequence). Trimming removed 0 bases from V and 8 bases from J, with 8 bases in between. This CDR3 spans 13 amino acids. CDR3 bases: TGTGCCACCAGCAGAGATACAGCATATGAGCAGTTCTTC. Protein: CATSRDTAYEQFF.